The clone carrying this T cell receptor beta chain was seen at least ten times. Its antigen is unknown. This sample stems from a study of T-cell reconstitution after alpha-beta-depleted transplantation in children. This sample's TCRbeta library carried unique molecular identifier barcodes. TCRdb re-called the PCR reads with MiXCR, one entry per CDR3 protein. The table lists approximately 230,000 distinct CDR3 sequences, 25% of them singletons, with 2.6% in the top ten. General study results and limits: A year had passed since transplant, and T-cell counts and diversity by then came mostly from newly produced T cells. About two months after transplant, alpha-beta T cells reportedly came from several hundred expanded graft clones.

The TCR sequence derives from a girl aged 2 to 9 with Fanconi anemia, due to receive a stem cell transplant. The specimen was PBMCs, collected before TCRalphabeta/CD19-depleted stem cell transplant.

CDR3 residues: CSARPPGTGGNQPQHF. Written as DNA, the CDR3 is TGCAGTGCTAGGCCCCCCGGGACAGGAGGGAATCAGCCCCAGCATTTT. The chain uses TRBV20-1 and TRBJ1-5, with 8 bases fitting TRBD1. CDR3 length: 16 amino acids. Germline loops: CDR1 DFQATT, CDR2 SNEGSKA (reference sequence). J was trimmed by 4 bases and V by 3 bases; bases with no gene match: 11.